Listed below are T cell receptor beta chains from one sample, sequenced in a study of OX40 agonist ivuxolimab in advanced cancers. Clones were sequenced by immunoSEQ multiplex PCR, and TCRdb holds only the in-frame ones, with some missing. This table holds around 44,000 clones, around 86% found once. The starting material was CD4+ or CD8+ T cells sorted from blood, obtained in a trial of the OX40 agonist ivuxolimab. Receptor source: an adult with an advanced solid tumor such as melanoma, head and neck, liver or kidney cancer. The CDR3 runs from the conserved cysteine through the conserved F or W. Fields, in order: CDR3 DNA, CDR3 protein, CDR3 length, J gene, D gene, clone size, V gene. D genes are given only for firm matches. Not all rows give a size; the values are once, few, many and, for expanded clones, a class.

DNA: TGTGCCAGCAGCCCCGGTGCTGAAGCTTTCTTT
CDR3: CASSPGAEAFF
length: 11
J: TRBJ1-1
D: .
size: .
V: TRBV6-5

DNA: TGCGCCAGCAGCCCACCCCCTCTCAGGACAGGGGGAATACATGGCTACACCTTC
CDR3: CASSPPPLRTGGIHGYTF
length: 18
J: TRBJ1-2
D: TRBD1
size: .
V: TRBV4-1

DNA: TGTGCCAGTAGTATAGATCGGGGGCTTAGCACAGATACGCAGTATTTT
CDR3: CASSIDRGLSTDTQYF
length: 16
J: TRBJ2-3
D: .
size: .
V: TRBV19

DNA: TGCGCCAGCAGCCAAACTGTTGGACAGACAGTCTATGGCTACACCTTC
CDR3: CASSQTVGQTVYGYTF
length: 16
J: TRBJ1-2
D: .
size: once
V: TRBV4-1

DNA: TGTGCCAGCAGTTTGGGACACTCGAACACTGAAGCTTTCTTT
CDR3: CASSLGHSNTEAFF
length: 14
J: TRBJ1-1
D: .
size: .
V: TRBV27

DNA: TGTGCCAGCAATAGGGAGGTATATGGCTACACCTTC
CDR3: CASNREVYGYTF
length: 12
J: TRBJ1-2
D: .
size: .
V: TRBV2

DNA: TGTGCCAGCAGTGAAAGCTCCTACGAGCAGTACTTC
CDR3: CASSESSYEQYF
length: 12
J: TRBJ2-7
D: .
size: .
V: TRBV6-1

DNA: TGCGCCAGCAGCTTGGGGCCTGGACAGGTCTATGGCTACACCTTC
CDR3: CASSLGPGQVYGYTF
length: 15
J: TRBJ1-2
D: TRBD1
size: .
V: TRBV5-1

DNA: TGTGCCAGCAGTACATTAGGGGAGCTGAGCTCCTACGAGCAGTACTTC
CDR3: CASSTLGELSSYEQYF
length: 16
J: TRBJ2-7
D: .
size: .
V: TRBV27

DNA: TGCGCCAGCAGCAAAGGGGGTGGCTACACCTTC
CDR3: CASSKGGGYTF
length: 11
J: TRBJ1-2
D: .
size: .
V: TRBV4-1

DNA: TGTGCCAGCAGCTGGCCCACAAGCGCCAAATACTATGGCTACACCTTC
CDR3: CASSWPTSAKYYGYTF
length: 16
J: TRBJ1-2
D: .
size: .
V: TRBV13

DNA: TGTGCCAGTATTGACCCTACCCGCGTTGGGCAGCCCCAGCATTTT
CDR3: CASIDPTRVGQPQHF
length: 15
J: TRBJ1-5
D: .
size: .
V: TRBV19

DNA: TGTGCCAGCAGTCCGTTACTGGGACAGGGCTCTGGAAACACCATATATTTT
CDR3: CASSPLLGQGSGNTIYF
length: 17
J: TRBJ1-3
D: TRBD1
size: .
V: TRBV7-2

DNA: TGTGCCAGCAGCCCTACTACAGGCTACGAGCAGTACTTC
CDR3: CASSPTTGYEQYF
length: 13
J: TRBJ2-7
D: .
size: .
V: TRBV4-2

DNA: TGTGCCAGCAGTTGGGTGGGACAGGGAGTCGGGGAGCTGTTTTTT
CDR3: CASSWVGQGVGELFF
length: 15
J: TRBJ2-2
D: TRBD1
size: .
V: TRBV28

DNA: TGCGCCAGCAGCCCGAAGACAGGGAGCTATGGCTACACCTTC
CDR3: CASSPKTGSYGYTF
length: 14
J: TRBJ1-2
D: TRBD1
size: .
V: TRBV4-1

DNA: TGTGCCAGCAGCGTAGTGGACCTACACGGCACGCAGTATTTT
CDR3: CASSVVDLHGTQYF
length: 14
J: TRBJ2-3
D: .
size: .
V: TRBV9

DNA: TGTGCCAGCAGCTTGAGGGGGTCCCACTATGGCTACACCTTC
CDR3: CASSLRGSHYGYTF
length: 14
J: TRBJ1-2
D: .
size: .
V: TRBV5-8

DNA: TGTGCCAGCAGCCTCGACTTCGAAAAACTGTTTTTT
CDR3: CASSLDFEKLFF
length: 12
J: TRBJ1-4
D: .
size: .
V: TRBV27

DNA: TGTGCCAGCAGCCGCGGGGGGCGGGGGGCAGATACGCAGTATTTT
CDR3: CASSRGGRGADTQYF
length: 15
J: TRBJ2-3
D: TRBD2
size: .
V: TRBV11-2

DNA: TGTGCCAGCAGCTTTATGGGACAGGGCCACTACGAGCAGTACTTC
CDR3: CASSFMGQGHYEQYF
length: 15
J: TRBJ2-7
D: TRBD1
size: once
V: TRBV5-4

DNA: TGTGCCAGTAGTATAGCATCGCGGGGGGACAATGAGCAGTTCTTC
CDR3: CASSIASRGDNEQFF
length: 15
J: TRBJ2-1
D: TRBD2
size: few
V: TRBV19

DNA: TGTGCCAGCAGTTTTACAGGGGGGAGCACTGAAGCTTTCTTT
CDR3: CASSFTGGSTEAFF
length: 14
J: TRBJ1-1
D: TRBD1
size: .
V: TRBV6-6

DNA: TGTGCCAGCAGACGGACAGTGTATGGCTACACCTTC
CDR3: CASRRTVYGYTF
length: 12
J: TRBJ1-2
D: .
size: .
V: TRBV7-9

DNA: TGTGCCAGCAGCTTTATTTACGAGCAGTACTTC
CDR3: CASSFIYEQYF
length: 11
J: TRBJ2-7
D: .
size: .
V: TRBV28

DNA: TGTGCCAGCAGTCCTTCGGGAGGGAACGATGAGCAGTTCTTC
CDR3: CASSPSGGNDEQFF
length: 14
J: TRBJ2-1
D: TRBD2
size: .
V: TRBV28

DNA: TGCAGCGTTGAAGGGGGCACCTACGAGCAGTACTTC
CDR3: CSVEGGTYEQYF
length: 12
J: TRBJ2-7
D: .
size: .
V: TRBV29-1

DNA: TGTGCCAGCAGCGTAGGAGGGGCCACTGAAGCTTTCTTT
CDR3: CASSVGGATEAFF
length: 13
J: TRBJ1-1
D: .
size: .
V: TRBV9

DNA: TGCAGCGTTGAGGGGGATAGCTATGGCTACACCTTC
CDR3: CSVEGDSYGYTF
length: 12
J: TRBJ1-2
D: .
size: .
V: TRBV29-1